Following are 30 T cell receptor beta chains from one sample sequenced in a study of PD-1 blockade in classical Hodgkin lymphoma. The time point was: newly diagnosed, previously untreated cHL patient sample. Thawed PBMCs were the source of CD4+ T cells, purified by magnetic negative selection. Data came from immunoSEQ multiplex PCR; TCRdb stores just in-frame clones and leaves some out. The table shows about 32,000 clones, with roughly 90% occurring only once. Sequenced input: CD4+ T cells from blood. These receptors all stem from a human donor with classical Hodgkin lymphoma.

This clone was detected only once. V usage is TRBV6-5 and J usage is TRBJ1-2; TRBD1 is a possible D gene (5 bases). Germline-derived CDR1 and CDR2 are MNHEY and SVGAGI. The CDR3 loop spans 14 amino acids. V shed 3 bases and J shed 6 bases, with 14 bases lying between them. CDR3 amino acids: CASSYLQGAHGYTF. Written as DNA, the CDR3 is TGTGCCAGCAGTTATCTGCAAGGGGCCCATGGCTACACCTTC.

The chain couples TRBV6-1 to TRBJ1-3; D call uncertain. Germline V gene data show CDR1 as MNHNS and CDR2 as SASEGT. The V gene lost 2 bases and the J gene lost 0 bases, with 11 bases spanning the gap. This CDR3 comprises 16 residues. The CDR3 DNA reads TGTGCCAGCAGTGAATCAACAGCGATCTCTGGAAACACCATATATTTT. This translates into CASSESTAISGNTIYF.

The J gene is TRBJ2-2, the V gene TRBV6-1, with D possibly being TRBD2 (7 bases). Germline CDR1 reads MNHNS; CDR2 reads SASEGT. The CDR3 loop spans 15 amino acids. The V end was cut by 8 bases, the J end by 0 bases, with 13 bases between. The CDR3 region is CASGIGGPNTGELFF. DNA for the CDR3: TGTGCCAGCGGGATCGGGGGGCCGAACACCGGGGAGCTGTTTTTT.

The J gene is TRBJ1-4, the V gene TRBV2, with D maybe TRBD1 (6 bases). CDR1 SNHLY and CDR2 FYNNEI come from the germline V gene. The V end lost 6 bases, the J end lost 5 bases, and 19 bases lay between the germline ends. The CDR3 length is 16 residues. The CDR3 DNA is TGTGCCAGCAGCCCGGGACATCGATCCTTGAATGAAAAACTGTTTTTT. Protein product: CASSPGHRSLNEKLFF.

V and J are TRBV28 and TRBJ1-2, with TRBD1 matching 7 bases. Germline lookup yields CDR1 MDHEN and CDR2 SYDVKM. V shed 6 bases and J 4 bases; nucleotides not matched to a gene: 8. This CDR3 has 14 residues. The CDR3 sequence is CASSLGDRAYGYTF. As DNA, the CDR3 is TGTGCCAGCAGCCTTGGAGACAGGGCCTATGGCTACACCTTC.

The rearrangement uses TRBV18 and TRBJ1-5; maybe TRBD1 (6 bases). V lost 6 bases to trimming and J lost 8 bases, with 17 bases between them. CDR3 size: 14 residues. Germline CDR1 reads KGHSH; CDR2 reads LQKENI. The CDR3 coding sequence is TGTGCCAGCTCCCCCCGGGGGCCGCTAGAGCCCCAGCATTTT. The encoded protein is CASSPRGPLEPQHF.

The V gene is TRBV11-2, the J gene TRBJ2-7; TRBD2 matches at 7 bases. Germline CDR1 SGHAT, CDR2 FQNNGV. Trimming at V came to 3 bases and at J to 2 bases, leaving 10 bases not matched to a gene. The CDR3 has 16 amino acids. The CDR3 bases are TGTGCCAGCAGCTTCCAAGCGGGAACTTTGCCCTACGAGCAGTACTTC. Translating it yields CASSFQAGTLPYEQYF.

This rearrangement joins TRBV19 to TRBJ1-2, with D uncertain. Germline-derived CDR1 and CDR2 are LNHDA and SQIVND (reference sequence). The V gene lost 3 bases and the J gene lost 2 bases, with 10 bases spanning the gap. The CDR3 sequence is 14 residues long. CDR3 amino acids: CASSIPQSNYGYTF. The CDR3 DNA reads TGTGCCAGTAGTATCCCACAGTCAAACTATGGCTACACCTTC.

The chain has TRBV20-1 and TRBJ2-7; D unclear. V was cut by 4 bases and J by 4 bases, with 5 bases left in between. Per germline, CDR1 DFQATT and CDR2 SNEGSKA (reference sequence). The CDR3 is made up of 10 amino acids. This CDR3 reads CSANIYEQYF. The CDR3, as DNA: TGCAGTGCTAATATATACGAGCAGTACTTC.

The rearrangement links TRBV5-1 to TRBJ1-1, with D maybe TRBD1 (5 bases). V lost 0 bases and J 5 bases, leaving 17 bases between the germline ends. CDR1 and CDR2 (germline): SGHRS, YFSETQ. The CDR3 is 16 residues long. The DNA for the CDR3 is TGCGCCAGCAGCTTGGCCAACGGGGGAGCGAGGACTGAAGCTTTCTTT. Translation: CASSLANGGARTEAFF.

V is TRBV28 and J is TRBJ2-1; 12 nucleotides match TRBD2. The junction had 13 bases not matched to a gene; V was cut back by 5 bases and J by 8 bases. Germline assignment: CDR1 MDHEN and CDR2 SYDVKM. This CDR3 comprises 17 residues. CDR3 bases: TGTGCCAGCAGTAGTCCGCGACTAGCGGGAGTGGGGGATGAGCAGTTCTTC. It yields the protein CASSSPRLAGVGDEQFF. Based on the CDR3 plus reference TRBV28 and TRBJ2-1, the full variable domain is DVKVTQSSRYLVKRTGEKVFLECVQDMDHENMFWYRQDPGLGLRLIYFSYDVKMKEKGDIPEGYSVSREKKERFSLILESASTNQTSMYLCASSSPRLAGVGDEQFFGPGTRLTVL.

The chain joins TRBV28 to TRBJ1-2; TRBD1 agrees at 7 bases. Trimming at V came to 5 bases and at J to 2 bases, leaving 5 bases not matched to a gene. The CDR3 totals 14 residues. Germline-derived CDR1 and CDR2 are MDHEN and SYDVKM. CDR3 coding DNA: TGTGCCAGCAGTATTCAGACAGGGAACTATGGCTACACCTTC. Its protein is CASSIQTGNYGYTF.

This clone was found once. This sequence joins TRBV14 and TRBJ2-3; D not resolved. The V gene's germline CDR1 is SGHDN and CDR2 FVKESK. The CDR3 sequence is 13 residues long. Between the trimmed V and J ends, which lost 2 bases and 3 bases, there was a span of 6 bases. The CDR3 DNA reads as TGTGCCAGCAGCCAACTGAGAACAGATACGCAGTATTTT. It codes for CASSQLRTDTQYF.

The CDR3 bases are TGTGCTAGTGGTTCTAGCGGGAGGGCGAAACCGGAGACCCAGTACTTC. This translates into CASGSSGRAKPETQYF. This sequence joins TRBV12-5 and TRBJ2-5, with 12 bases lining up with TRBD2. The CDR3 consists of 16 residues. Looked up from germline, CDR1 is LGHNT and CDR2 is FRNRAP. Germline trimming cut 4 bases from V and 5 bases from J; bases unmatched to any gene: 8.

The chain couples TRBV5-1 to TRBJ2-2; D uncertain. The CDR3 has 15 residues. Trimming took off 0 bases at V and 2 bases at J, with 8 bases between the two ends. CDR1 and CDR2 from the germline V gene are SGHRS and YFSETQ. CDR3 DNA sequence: TGCGCCAGCAGCTTGGTCGCGCCTAACACCGGGGAGCTGTTTTTT. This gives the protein CASSLVAPNTGELFF.

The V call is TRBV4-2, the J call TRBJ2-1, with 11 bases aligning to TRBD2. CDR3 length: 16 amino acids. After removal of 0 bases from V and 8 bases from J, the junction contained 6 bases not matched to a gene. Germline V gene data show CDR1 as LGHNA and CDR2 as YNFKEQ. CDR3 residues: CASSQDASGRMDEQFF. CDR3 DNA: TGTGCCAGCAGCCAAGACGCTAGCGGGAGGATGGATGAGCAGTTCTTC.

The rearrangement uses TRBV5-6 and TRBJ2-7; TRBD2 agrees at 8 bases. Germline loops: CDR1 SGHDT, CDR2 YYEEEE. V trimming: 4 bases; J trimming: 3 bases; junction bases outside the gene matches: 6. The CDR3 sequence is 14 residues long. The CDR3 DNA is TGTGCCAGCAGCACCGGGACTAGGGGCTACGAGCAGTACGTC. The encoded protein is CASSTGTRGYEQYV.

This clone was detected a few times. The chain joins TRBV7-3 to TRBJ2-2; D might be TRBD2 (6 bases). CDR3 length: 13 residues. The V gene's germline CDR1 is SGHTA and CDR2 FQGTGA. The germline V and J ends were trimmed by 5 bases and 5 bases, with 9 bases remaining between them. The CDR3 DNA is TGTGCCAGCAGCCCGGGGGTGACCGGGGAGCTGTTTTTT. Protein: CASSPGVTGELFF.

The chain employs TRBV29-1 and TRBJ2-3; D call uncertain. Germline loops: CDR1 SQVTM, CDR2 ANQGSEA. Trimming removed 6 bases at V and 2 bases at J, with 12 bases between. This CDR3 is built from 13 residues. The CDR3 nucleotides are TGCAGCGTCGGCCGTTGGGACACAGATACGCAGTATTTT. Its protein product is CSVGRWDTDTQYF.

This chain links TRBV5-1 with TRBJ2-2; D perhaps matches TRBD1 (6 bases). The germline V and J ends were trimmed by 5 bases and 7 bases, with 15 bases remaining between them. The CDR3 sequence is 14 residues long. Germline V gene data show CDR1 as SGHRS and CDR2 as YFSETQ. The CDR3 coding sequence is TGCGCCAGCAGGGACAGCCGGACGGACGGGGAGCTGTTTTTT. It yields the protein CASRDSRTDGELFF.

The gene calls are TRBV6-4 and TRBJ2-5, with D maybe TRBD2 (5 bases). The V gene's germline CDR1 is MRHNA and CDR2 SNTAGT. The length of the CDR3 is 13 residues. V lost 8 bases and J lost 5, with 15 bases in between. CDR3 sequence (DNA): TGTGCCAGCTCTTCTAGCCGGAGGGAGACCCAGTACTTC. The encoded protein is CASSSSRRETQYF.

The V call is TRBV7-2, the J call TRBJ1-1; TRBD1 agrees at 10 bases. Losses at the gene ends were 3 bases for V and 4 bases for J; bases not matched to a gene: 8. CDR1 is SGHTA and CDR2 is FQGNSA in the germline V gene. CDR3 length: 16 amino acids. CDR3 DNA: TGTGCCAGCAGCTTTAGACAGGGGGCTGGGAGCACTGAAGCTTTCTTT. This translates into CASSFRQGAGSTEAFF.

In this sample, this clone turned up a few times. DNA for the CDR3: TGTGCCAGCAGCTTGTCGGGTCAGCCCCAGCATTTT. Protein sequence: CASSLSGQPQHF. The chain links TRBV5-4 to TRBJ1-5; D remains unclear. In germline, CDR1 is SGHNT, CDR2 YYREEE (reference sequence). V lost 1 base and J 6 bases, leaving 5 bases between the germline ends. This CDR3 is built from 12 residues. Full variable domain (outside the CDR3, taken from reference TRBV5-4 and TRBJ1-5): ETGVTQSPTHLIKTRGQQVTLRCSSQSGHNTVSWYQQALGQGPQFIFQYYREEENGRGNFPPRFSGLQFPNYSSELNVNALELDDSALYLCASSLSGQPQHFGDGTRLSIL.

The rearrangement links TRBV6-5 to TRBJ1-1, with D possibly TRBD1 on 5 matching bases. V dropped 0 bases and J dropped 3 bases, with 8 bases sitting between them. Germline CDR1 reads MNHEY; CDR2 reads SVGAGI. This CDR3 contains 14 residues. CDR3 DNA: TGTGCCAGCAGTTACTCGGGGCCCGACACTGAAGCTTTCTTT. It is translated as CASSYSGPDTEAFF.

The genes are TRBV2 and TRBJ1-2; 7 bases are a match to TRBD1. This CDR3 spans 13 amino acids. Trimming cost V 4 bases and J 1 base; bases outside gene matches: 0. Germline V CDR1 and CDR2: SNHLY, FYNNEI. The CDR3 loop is CASSGDSNYGYTF. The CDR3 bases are TGTGCCAGCAGTGGGGACAGTAACTATGGCTACACCTTC.

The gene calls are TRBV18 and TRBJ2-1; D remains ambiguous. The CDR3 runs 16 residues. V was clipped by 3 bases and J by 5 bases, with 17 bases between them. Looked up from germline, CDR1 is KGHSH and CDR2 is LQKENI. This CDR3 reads CASSPRIRGDHNEQFF. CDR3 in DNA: TGTGCCAGCTCACCCAGAATACGCGGAGACCACAATGAGCAGTTCTTC. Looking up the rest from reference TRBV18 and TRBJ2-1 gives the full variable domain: NAGVMQNPRHLVRRRGQEARLRCSPMKGHSHVYWYRQLPEEGLKFMVYLQKENIIDESGMPKERFSAEFPKEGPSILRIQQVVRGDSAAYFCASSPRIRGDHNEQFFGPGTRLTVL.

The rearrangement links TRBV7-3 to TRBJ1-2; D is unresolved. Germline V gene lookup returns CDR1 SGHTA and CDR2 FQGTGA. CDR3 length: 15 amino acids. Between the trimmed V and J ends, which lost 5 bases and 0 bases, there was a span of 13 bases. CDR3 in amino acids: CASSPSGRANYGYTF. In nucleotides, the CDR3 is TGTGCCAGCAGCCCGAGCGGGAGAGCTAACTATGGCTACACCTTC.

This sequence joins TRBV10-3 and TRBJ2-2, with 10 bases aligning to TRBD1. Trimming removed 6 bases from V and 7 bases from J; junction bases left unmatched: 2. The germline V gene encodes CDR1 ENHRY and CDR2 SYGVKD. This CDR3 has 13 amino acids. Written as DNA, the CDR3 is TGTGCCATCAGGGGGACAGGGGACGGGGAGCTGTTTTTT. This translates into CAIRGTGDGELFF.

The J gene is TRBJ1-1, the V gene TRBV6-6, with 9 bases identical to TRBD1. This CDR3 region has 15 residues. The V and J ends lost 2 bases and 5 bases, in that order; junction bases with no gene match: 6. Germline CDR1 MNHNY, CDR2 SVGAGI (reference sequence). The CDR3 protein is CASSYLQGARTEAFF. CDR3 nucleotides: TGTGCCAGCAGTTACCTACAGGGGGCAAGGACTGAAGCTTTCTTT.

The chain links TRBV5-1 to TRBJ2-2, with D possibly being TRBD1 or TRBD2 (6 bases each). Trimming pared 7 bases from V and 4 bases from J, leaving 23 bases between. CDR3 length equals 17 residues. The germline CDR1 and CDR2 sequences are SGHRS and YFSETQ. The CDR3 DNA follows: TGCGCCAGCGCCCTTGTCATGACCACGGGGGCCACCGGGGAGCTGTTTTTT. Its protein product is CASALVMTTGATGELFF.